This is a list of T cell receptor beta chains from one sample in a study of blood T cell repertoires in COVID-19. TCRdb keeps only in-frame clones here, not all; method: immunoSEQ multiplex PCR. The sample shows under 140,000 clones, around four fifths of them seen only once. The sample consisted of peripheral blood. The receptors stem from a woman in her fifties or sixties with acute or convalescent COVID-19. Both conserved end residues are part of each CDR3. A D gene is named only where the DNA matches it firmly. Size tells how often a clone was seen (once, few, many) or the class of an expanded clone, and some rows leave it out.

>.|.|TRBV6-5|TRBJ2-3
CASSYSSQGADTQYF
TGTGCCAGCAGTTACTCGAGTCAGGGTGCAGATACGCAGTATTTT
>.|.|TRBV28|TRBJ1-4
CASSFGPTGATNEKLFF
TGTGCCAGCAGTTTCGGCCCCACAGGCGCAACTAATGAAAAACTGTTTTTT
>.|many|TRBV30|TRBJ1-1
CAWSSSSGTGGRNTEAFF
TGTGCCTGGAGCTCCAGTTCCGGGACTGGGGGTAGAAACACTGAAGCTTTCTTT
>TRBD1|.|TRBV29-1|TRBJ1-2
CSTLGTGWGYTF
TGCAGCACCCTCGGGACAGGCTGGGGCTACACCTTC
>TRBD1|.|TRBV19|TRBJ1-1
CAKSFRDRGRTEAFF
TGTGCCAAAAGCTTCCGGGACAGGGGAAGAACTGAAGCTTTCTTT
>.|.|TRBV24-1|TRBJ2-7
CATSDPRRSDF
TGTGCCACCAGTGACCCTCGCAGATCAGACTTC
>TRBD1|once|TRBV7-2|TRBJ1-2
CASSSRDRAYGYTF
TGTGCCAGCAGCTCCCGGGACAGGGCCTATGGCTACACCTTC
>.|.|TRBV9|TRBJ1-2
CASSVAGGPWYGYTF
TGTGCCAGCAGCGTAGCTGGGGGCCCGTGGTATGGCTACACCTTC
>TRBD1|.|TRBV2|TRBJ1-1
CASNDRVTISEAFF
TGTGCCAGCAACGACAGGGTGACGATCTCTGAAGCTTTCTTT
>TRBD2|once|TRBV18|TRBJ2-3
CASSPPGSGGATDTQYF
TGTGCCAGCTCACCCCCTGGGAGCGGGGGGGCCACAGATACGCAGTATTTT
>.|.|TRBV14|TRBJ2-1
CASSQARRDEQFF
TGTGCCAGCAGCCAAGCTCGGAGGGATGAGCAGTTCTTC
>.|few|TRBV19|TRBJ1-6
CASSIVPAGLNNSPLHF
TGTGCCAGTAGTATAGTTCCGGCAGGGTTGAATAATTCACCCCTCCACTTT
>.|once|TRBV28|TRBJ1-5
CASSIRQEYQPQHF
TGTGCCAGCAGTATCAGACAGGAGTATCAGCCCCAGCATTTT
>TRBD1|.|TRBV9|TRBJ2-1
CASSVAGGQGGTYNEQFF
TGTGCCAGCAGCGTAGCAGGGGGACAGGGTGGGACCTACAATGAGCAGTTCTTC
>TRBD2|.|TRBV11-2|TRBJ2-1
CASSLTSGGISYNEQFF
TGTGCCAGCAGCTTAACTAGCGGGGGTATCTCCTACAATGAGCAGTTCTTC
>.|.|TRBV6-2/TRBV6-3|TRBJ1-1
CASSKTKSGVEAFF
TGTGCCAGCAGTAAGACGAAAAGCGGGGTTGAAGCTTTCTTT
>TRBD1|.|TRBV6-5|TRBJ2-7
CASSPGTASYEQYF
TGTGCCAGCAGTCCCGGGACAGCCTCCTACGAGCAGTACTTC
>.|.|TRBV7-6|TRBJ1-1
CASSRDGGADTEAFF
TGTGCCAGCAGCCGTGATGGGGGGGCTGACACTGAAGCTTTCTTT
>TRBD2|.|TRBV4-2|TRBJ2-1
CASSSLAGGVINEQFF
TGTGCCAGCAGTTCTTTAGCGGGGGGTGTCATTAATGAGCAGTTCTTC
>.|.|TRBV18|TRBJ2-7
CASSRKAGLHEQYF
TGTGCCAGCTCACGAAAGGCAGGGCTACACGAGCAGTACTTC
>TRBD2|.|TRBV5-4|TRBJ2-7
CASSLAGGAVSYEQYF
TGTGCCAGCAGCTTGGCGGGGGGGGCCGTCTCCTACGAGCAGTACTTC
>.|.|TRBV7-2|TRBJ1-4
CASSLVSGFPNEKLFF
TGTGCCAGCAGCTTAGTCTCGGGGTTCCCTAATGAAAAACTGTTTTTT
>TRBD1|.|TRBV18|TRBJ1-2
CASSPRRGPRDGYTF
TGTGCCAGCTCACCAAGGAGGGGGCCGCGTGATGGCTACACCTTC
>TRBD1|.|TRBV7-7|TRBJ2-3
CASSPTGGLADTQYF
TGTGCCAGCAGTCCGACAGGGGGGCTGGCAGATACGCAGTATTTT